This T cell receptor (beta chain) was retrieved from a study of cytomegalovirus exposure and HLA in healthy donors. Study-wide results and limits: It was likely that a cluster of highly shared sequence variants was a sequencing artifact.

CDR1 is ENHRY, CDR2 SYGVKD, per germline. V shed 4 bases and J shed 3 bases, with 9 bases lying between them. The length of the CDR3 is 13 residues. As to this clone: The antigen is not known.

The primer mix had 60 Vbeta and 13 Jbeta primers. Some clones are missing from TCRdb's copy, which holds only in-frame ones; the method was immunoSEQ multiplex PCR. Among approximately 85,000 clones listed, 75% to 85% were seen once. The source material was PBMCs. The rearrangement links TRBV10-3 to TRBJ1-1; D not resolved. This sequence was found in a man aged 45-65 years in good health and CMV-seropositive. The CDR3 sequence is CAISADTYTEAFF. The CDR3 nucleotides are TGTGCCATCAGTGCAGACACCTACACTGAAGCTTTCTTT.